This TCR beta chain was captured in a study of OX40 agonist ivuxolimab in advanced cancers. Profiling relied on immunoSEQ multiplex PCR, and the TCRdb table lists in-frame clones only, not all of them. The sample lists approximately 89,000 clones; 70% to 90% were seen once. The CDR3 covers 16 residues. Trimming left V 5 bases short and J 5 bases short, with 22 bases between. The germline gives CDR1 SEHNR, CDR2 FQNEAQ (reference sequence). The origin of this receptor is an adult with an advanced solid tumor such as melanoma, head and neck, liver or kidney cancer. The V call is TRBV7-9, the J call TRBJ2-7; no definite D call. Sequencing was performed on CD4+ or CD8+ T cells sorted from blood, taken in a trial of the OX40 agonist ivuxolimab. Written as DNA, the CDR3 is TGTGCCAGCAGCCGCCTAAAAACCACAGTTTCCCACGAGCAGTACTTC. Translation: CASSRLKTTVSHEQYF.